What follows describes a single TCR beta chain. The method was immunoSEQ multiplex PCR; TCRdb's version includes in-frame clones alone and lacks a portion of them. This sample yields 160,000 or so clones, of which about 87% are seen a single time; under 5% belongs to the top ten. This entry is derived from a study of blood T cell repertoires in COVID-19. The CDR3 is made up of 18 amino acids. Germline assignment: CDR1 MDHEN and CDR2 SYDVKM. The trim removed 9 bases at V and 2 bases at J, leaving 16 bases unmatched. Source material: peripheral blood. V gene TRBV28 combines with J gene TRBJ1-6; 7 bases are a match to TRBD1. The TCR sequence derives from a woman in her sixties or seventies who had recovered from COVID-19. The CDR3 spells CASFPGTALQAYNSPLHF. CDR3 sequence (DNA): TGTGCCAGTTTTCCCGGGACAGCCCTACAGGCCTATAATTCACCCCTCCACTTT.